This passage covers 30 T cell receptor beta chains from one sample sequenced in a study of blood T cell repertoires in COVID-19. Assay used: immunoSEQ multiplex PCR; TCRdb lists only in-frame clones, some missing. The table records around 80,000 clones, about 83% of them present only once. The sequenced sample consisted of peripheral blood. These receptors were taken from a woman of 80 years or more with acute or convalescent COVID-19.

This clone was recorded a few times. The chain has TRBV15 and TRBJ1-5, with TRBD1 as a possible D gene (5 bases). The CDR3 has 14 amino acids. Germline V gene sequence: CDR1 LNHNV, CDR2 YYDKDF (reference sequence). V was pared by 5 bases and J by 1 base, with 9 bases between. This chain's CDR3 is CATSSDISNQPQHF. For the CDR3, the DNA is TGTGCCACCAGCTCGGACATCAGCAATCAGCCCCAGCATTTT. The full variable domain, in which reference TRBV15 and TRBJ1-5 provide the parts outside the CDR3, is DAMVIQNPRYQVTQFGKPVTLSCSQTLNHNVMYWYQQKSSQAPKLLFHYYDKDFNNEADTPDNFQSRRPNTSFCFLDIRSPGLGDTAMYLCATSSDISNQPQHFGDGTRLSIL.

This rearrangement joins TRBV10-3 to TRBJ1-4, with TRBD1 matching over 8 bases. V trimming: 6 bases; J trimming: 8 bases; junction bases outside the gene matches: 5. Germline V gene lookup returns CDR1 ENHRY and CDR2 SYGVKD. The CDR3 has 13 residues. CDR3 in amino acids: CAIRSGGQEKLFF. The DNA for the CDR3 is TGTGCCATCAGGTCAGGGGGCCAGGAAAAACTGTTTTTT.

This clone was recorded only once. This rearrangement joins TRBV5-1 to TRBJ2-7; 13 bases fit TRBD2. Germline V gives CDR1 SGHRS, CDR2 YFSETQ. This CDR3 is built from 15 residues. Unmatched junction bases numbered 3, after V lost 4 bases and J lost 2 bases. The chain's CDR3 is CASSEGLAGTYEQYF. Here the CDR3 DNA reads TGCGCCAGCAGCGAGGGACTAGCGGGAACCTACGAGCAGTACTTC. Full variable domain (missing parts from reference TRBV5-1 and TRBJ2-7): KAGVTQTPRYLIKTRGQQVTLSCSPISGHRSVSWYQQTPGQGLQFLFEYFSETQRNKGNFPGRFSGRQFSNSRSEMNVSTLELGDSALYLCASSEGLAGTYEQYFGPGTRLTVT.

This clone was seen a handful of times. The V gene is TRBV6-5, the J gene TRBJ1-2; D uncertain. The germline V and J ends were trimmed by 8 bases and 4 bases, with 14 bases remaining between them. Germline V gene data show CDR1 as MNHEY and CDR2 as SVGAGI. The length of the CDR3 is 13 residues. CDR3 DNA sequence: TGTGCCAGCGGGAGCAGGAGACTCTATGGCTACACCTTC. Translation: CASGSRRLYGYTF.

V gene TRBV24-1 combines with J gene TRBJ2-2; D unclear. The germline V and J ends were trimmed by 3 bases and 6 bases, with 16 bases remaining between them. CDR1 is KGHDR and CDR2 is SFDVKD in the germline V gene. The CDR3 runs 16 residues. The CDR3 DNA follows: TGTGCCACCAGTGATCCCCGGTACCGAAGCCCCGGGGAGCTGTTTTTT. This gives the protein CATSDPRYRSPGELFF.

The chain combines TRBV2 with TRBJ2-3, with D tentatively TRBD1 (6 bases). V lost 4 bases and J lost 6, with 17 bases in between. The CDR3 covers 15 residues. Germline CDR1 reads SNHLY; CDR2 reads FYNNEI. CDR3 bases: TGTGCCAGCAGTGTTTTAACAGGGAGTGCGGATACGCAGTATTTT. Amino acid sequence: CASSVLTGSADTQYF. Looking up the rest from reference TRBV2 and TRBJ2-3 gives the full variable domain: EPEVTQTPSHQVTQMGQEVILRCVPISNHLYFYWYRQILGQKVEFLVSFYNNEISEKSEIFDDQFSVERPDGSNFTLKIRSTKLEDSAMYFCASSVLTGSADTQYFGPGTRLTVL.

At least ten counts were recorded for this clone. V usage is TRBV24-1 and J usage is TRBJ1-5; 10 bases map to TRBD1. Germline V gives CDR1 KGHDR, CDR2 SFDVKD. This CDR3 comprises 16 residues. The ends lost 3 bases at V and 3 bases at J; junction bases unmatched: 4. The chain's CDR3 is CATSDRQGAFNQPQHF. CDR3 DNA: TGTGCCACCAGTGATAGACAGGGGGCATTCAATCAGCCCCAGCATTTT.

V gene TRBV7-2 combines with J gene TRBJ2-5; TRBD2 agrees at 12 bases. The germline V gene has CDR1 SGHTA and CDR2 FQGNSA. V was clipped by 1 base and J by 5 bases; unmatched bases: 5. CDR3 length equals 16 residues. The CDR3, as DNA: TGTGCCAGCAGCTTAGGTCTAGCGGGAGGGTGGGAGACCCAGTACTTC. Translated: CASSLGLAGGWETQYF.

The chain carries TRBV7-9 and TRBJ1-6, with D hard to call. The germline gives CDR1 SEHNR, CDR2 FQNEAQ (reference sequence). V lost 5 bases, J lost 8 bases, and 10 bases lay in between. The CDR3 has 13 amino acids. CDR3 amino acids: CASSGRLDSPLHF. The CDR3 coding sequence is TGTGCCAGCAGCGGGAGGTTAGATTCACCCCTCCACTTT.

The chain links TRBV5-4 to TRBJ2-7; 8 bases line up with TRBD2. V was pared by 0 bases and J by 5 bases, with 10 bases of the junction left unmatched. Per the germline V gene, CDR1 is SGHNT and CDR2 is YYREEE (reference sequence). The CDR3 is 16 residues long. CDR3 protein: CASSLAGGRIKNEQYF. CDR3 coding DNA: TGTGCCAGCAGCTTGGCCGGCGGGAGGATAAAAAACGAGCAGTACTTC.

J is TRBJ2-7 and V is TRBV7-2, with a weak D call TRBD2 (6 bases). Germline-derived CDR1 and CDR2 are SGHTA and FQGNSA. Trimming shortened V by 1 base and J by 0 bases, and 10 bases separated the two germline ends. CDR3 length equals 15 residues. CDR3 protein: CASSLGGGSSYEQYF. CDR3 bases: TGTGCCAGCAGCTTAGGTGGGGGGAGCTCCTACGAGCAGTACTTC.

The chain uses TRBV10-3 and TRBJ1-4, with TRBD1 matching over 8 bases. The germline gives CDR1 ENHRY, CDR2 SYGVKD. There are 15 residues in the CDR3. The junction had 2 bases not matched to a gene; V was cut back by 0 bases and J by 5 bases. The CDR3 loop is CAISESGQGNEKLFF. The CDR3 nucleotides read TGTGCCATCAGTGAGTCAGGACAGGGCAATGAAAAACTGTTTTTT.

The chain employs TRBV5-1 and TRBJ2-1, with D possibly matching TRBD2 (5 bases). Germline lookup yields CDR1 SGHRS and CDR2 YFSETQ. V lost 3 bases and J lost 0, with 16 bases in between. The CDR3 consists of 17 residues. The CDR3 DNA follows: TGCGCCAGCAGCTCCACTGGAGTGGGAGACTCCTACAATGAGCAGTTCTTC. This translates into CASSSTGVGDSYNEQFF.

This rearrangement joins TRBV18 to TRBJ2-7; TRBD1 is a possible D gene (5 bases). Germline CDR1 KGHSH, CDR2 LQKENI. Trimming removed 0 bases at V and 1 base at J, with 7 bases between. The CDR3 has 14 amino acids. The CDR3 bases are TGTGCCAGCTCACCACCGTCAGGGTCCTACGAGCAGTACTTC. It is translated as CASSPPSGSYEQYF.

V gene TRBV11-2 combines with J gene TRBJ2-7, with TRBD1 matching 10 bases. J gave up 6 bases and V 6 bases, and 8 bases lay outside the gene matches. The CDR3 contains 14 residues. Germline V gene lookup returns CDR1 SGHAT and CDR2 FQNNGV. The CDR3 coding sequence is TGTGCCAGCAGACGAGGACAGGGGGGAGGCGAGCAGTACTTC. This codes for CASRRGQGGGEQYF.

The chain joins TRBV7-2 to TRBJ2-1, with 9 bases identical to TRBD2. CDR1 is SGHTA, CDR2 FQGNSA, per germline. CDR3 length equals 15 residues. V shed 2 bases, J shed 9 bases, and the junction held 8 bases outside the gene matches. The CDR3 bases are TGTGCCAGCAGCTTATTGGGGACTAGCTATGCTGAGCAGTTCTTC. This encodes CASSLLGTSYAEQFF.

There are a few counts of this clone. The J gene is TRBJ1-2, the V gene TRBV6-5; 11 bases align to TRBD1. The ends lost 4 bases at V and 4 bases at J; junction bases unmatched: 2. The CDR3 length is 14 residues. The germline V gene encodes CDR1 MNHEY and CDR2 SVGAGI. The CDR3 nucleotides read TGTGCCAGCAGTTTAGGACAGGGGGCCTATGGCTACACCTTC. This gives the protein CASSLGQGAYGYTF.

This clone showed up many times. The J gene is TRBJ2-5, the V gene TRBV7-2, with 7 bases aligning to TRBD1. The CDR3 extends over 16 amino acids. Germline CDR1 is SGHTA and CDR2 is FQGNSA. V dropped 5 bases and J dropped 4; count of bases not matched to a gene: 13. The CDR3 coding sequence is TGTGCCAGCAGCAGCAGGACCGGGACAGAGGGAGAGACCCAGTACTTC. It translates to CASSSRTGTEGETQYF.

The chain employs TRBV11-3 and TRBJ2-1; 8 nucleotides align to TRBD2. Germline assignment: CDR1 SGHNT and CDR2 YENEEA. Trimming took 5 bases from V and 8 from J; bases not matched to a gene: 8. The CDR3 is 14 residues long. The CDR3 protein is CASSGTGLGYEQFF. The CDR3 DNA sequence: TGTGCCAGCAGCGGGACGGGACTAGGCTATGAGCAGTTCTTC.

The chain has TRBV7-2 and TRBJ1-1; D remains ambiguous. The CDR3 runs 14 residues. Trimming took 4 bases from V and 1 from J, leaving 10 bases between them. Germline values: CDR1 SGHTA, CDR2 FQGNSA. The CDR3 here is CASSSTRENTEAFF. The CDR3, as DNA: TGTGCCAGCAGCTCCACCCGGGAGAACACTGAAGCTTTCTTT.

The rearrangement links TRBV11-2 to TRBJ1-1, with a tentative D call TRBD1 (6 bases). This CDR3 spans 15 amino acids. The V gene lost 5 bases and the J gene lost 4 bases, with 17 bases spanning the gap. Per the germline V gene, CDR1 is SGHAT and CDR2 is FQNNGV. CDR3 bases: TGTGCCAGCAGCGGCCTCAGGACAGCCGGCACTGAAGCTTTCTTT. It encodes CASSGLRTAGTEAFF.

The genes are TRBV9 and TRBJ2-1; no clear D. Germline CDR1 is SGDLS and CDR2 is YYNGEE. This CDR3 is 15 amino acids long. The V and J ends lost 0 bases and 4 bases respectively, with 11 bases between them. The CDR3 DNA reads TGTGCCAGCAGCGTAGGGCCAAAGAGGTACAATGAGCAGTTCTTC. It is translated as CASSVGPKRYNEQFF.

This clone turned up a few times. This rearrangement joins TRBV25-1 to TRBJ1-2, with D possibly being TRBD1 (5 bases). The CDR3 contains 12 residues. The germline V gene encodes CDR1 MGHDK and CDR2 SYGVNS. Trimming shortened V by 2 bases and J by 5 bases, and 6 bases separated the two germline ends. CDR3 residues: CASSEQGYGYTF. The CDR3 region has the DNA TGTGCCAGCAGTGAACAGGGATATGGCTACACCTTC.

The V gene is TRBV4-2, the J gene TRBJ1-6; 9 bases line up with TRBD1. Unmatched junction bases numbered 3, after V lost 0 bases and J lost 3 bases. Germline CDR1 reads LGHNA; CDR2 reads YNFKEQ. This CDR3 is built from 17 residues. CDR3 DNA sequence: TGTGCCAGCAGCCAAGATCGGACAGGGGACTATAATTCACCCCTCCACTTT. Its protein is CASSQDRTGDYNSPLHF.

The chain uses TRBV12-3 or TRBV12-4 and TRBJ1-6; the D gene is possibly TRBD1 (6 bases). Between the trimmed V and J ends, which lost 11 bases and 13 bases, there was a span of 21 bases. CDR3 length equals 13 residues. CDR3 bases: TGTGCCGTCAAGGGGGACCCAGGGGCGCCCCTCCACTTT. Its protein product is CAVKGDPGAPLHF.

This sequence joins TRBV6-5 and TRBJ2-7; 8 nucleotides agree with TRBD2. The CDR3 spans 15 residues. The V segment lost 2 bases and the J segment 2 bases; nucleotides outside the gene matches: 5. CDR1 is MNHEY and CDR2 is SVGAGI in the germline V gene. CDR3 residues: CASSYTPTSAYEQYF. The CDR3 DNA is TGTGCCAGCAGTTACACTCCGACTAGCGCCTACGAGCAGTACTTC.

This clone was detected a few times. V gene TRBV7-9 combines with J gene TRBJ1-6, with TRBD1 as a possible D gene (6 bases). The CDR3 has 15 amino acids. The germline V and J ends were trimmed by 4 bases and 2 bases, with 9 bases remaining between them. Germline V CDR1 and CDR2: SEHNR, FQNEAQ (reference sequence). The CDR3 nucleotides read TGTGCCAGCAGCTACAGGGATCCCTATAATTCACCCCTCCACTTT. This translates into CASSYRDPYNSPLHF.

This chain connects TRBV7-8 to TRBJ2-6, with TRBD2 matching over 14 bases. V lost 5 bases and J lost 0; bases outside the gene matches: 18. This CDR3 has 23 residues. Germline assignment: CDR1 SGHVS and CDR2 FQNEAQ. The DNA of the CDR3 is TGTGCCAGCAGCCCCTACTACCCCGGACTAGCGGGAGGCCGCCGCTCTGGGGCCAACGTCCTGACTTTC. Translated, it gives CASSPYYPGLAGGRRSGANVLTF.

CDR3 sequence (DNA): TGCGCCAGCAGTGCATCCGGGGGTCTTTACGAGCAGTACTTC. Translating gives CASSASGGLYEQYF. J is TRBJ2-7 and V is TRBV10-2, with D tentatively TRBD2 (6 bases). Germline loops: CDR1 WSHSY, CDR2 SAAADI. Between the trimmed V and J ends, which lost 4 bases and 4 bases, there was a span of 14 bases. CDR3 length: 14 amino acids.

V and J are TRBV5-1 and TRBJ2-2; the match to TRBD2 covers 8 bases. J gave up 2 bases and V 4 bases, and 4 bases lay outside the gene matches. Looked up from germline, CDR1 is SGHRS and CDR2 is YFSETQ. The CDR3 sequence is 15 residues long. Here the CDR3 reads CASSRSGDNTGELFF. In nucleotides, the CDR3 is TGCGCCAGCAGCCGTAGCGGGGACAACACCGGGGAGCTGTTTTTT.